This T cell receptor (beta chain) comes out of a study of shared clonotypes between healthy human individuals. Findings and caveats of the study: Among donors, sharing of clonotypes was expected to be affected by sequencing depth.

Generated by immunoSEQ multiplex PCR, the TCRdb table keeps only in-frame clones and is missing some. The data contain around 2,000,000 clones, roughly 96% of them singletons. Those who donated, Caucasian adults without exception, all lived in Nashville, Tennessee. Remarks on this clone: Its specificity is unknown.

Germline CDR1 SGHRS, CDR2 YFSETQ. The CDR3 has 15 amino acids. V was clipped by 0 bases and J by 4 bases; unmatched bases: 3. The sequence came from a man younger than 30 in good health. The rearrangement uses TRBV5-1 and TRBJ2-5, with 10 bases fitting TRBD2. Specimen: naive CD4+ T cells sorted from blood. Subset specified: CD45RA+ positively selected. The DNA for the CDR3 is TGCGCCAGCAGCTTGGTGTCTAGCGGGAGAGAGACCCAGTACTTC. Its translation: CASSLVSSGRETQYF. The entire variable domain, with the rest obtained from reference TRBV5-1 and TRBJ2-5, is as follows: KAGVTQTPRYLIKTRGQQVTLSCSPISGHRSVSWYQQTPGQGLQFLFEYFSETQRNKGNFPGRFSGRQFSNSRSEMNVSTLELGDSALYLCASSLVSSGRETQYFGPGTRLLVL.